This T cell receptor (beta chain) was sequenced in a study of blood T cell repertoires in COVID-19. Overall study context: Material from acute and convalescent COVID-19 was sourced from the United States, Italy and Spain.

Assay: immunoSEQ multiplex PCR; the TCRdb copy retains only in-frame clones and omits some. The table has about 60,000 clones, 85% to 90% seen once; the top ten hold 8.3%. With 4 bases clipped from V and 1 base from J, the junction kept 10 bases outside the gene matches. Germline assignment: CDR1 LGHNT and CDR2 FRNRAP. This CDR3 region has 17 residues. The clonotype comes from a human donor with active COVID-19. The donor label of this sample is uncertain. Specimen: peripheral blood. The rearrangement links TRBV12-5 to TRBJ2-1; 7 bases map to TRBD2. This chain's CDR3 is CASGSPPLAASYNEQFF. CDR3 bases: TGTGCTAGTGGTTCCCCCCCCCTAGCGGCTTCCTACAATGAGCAGTTCTTC.